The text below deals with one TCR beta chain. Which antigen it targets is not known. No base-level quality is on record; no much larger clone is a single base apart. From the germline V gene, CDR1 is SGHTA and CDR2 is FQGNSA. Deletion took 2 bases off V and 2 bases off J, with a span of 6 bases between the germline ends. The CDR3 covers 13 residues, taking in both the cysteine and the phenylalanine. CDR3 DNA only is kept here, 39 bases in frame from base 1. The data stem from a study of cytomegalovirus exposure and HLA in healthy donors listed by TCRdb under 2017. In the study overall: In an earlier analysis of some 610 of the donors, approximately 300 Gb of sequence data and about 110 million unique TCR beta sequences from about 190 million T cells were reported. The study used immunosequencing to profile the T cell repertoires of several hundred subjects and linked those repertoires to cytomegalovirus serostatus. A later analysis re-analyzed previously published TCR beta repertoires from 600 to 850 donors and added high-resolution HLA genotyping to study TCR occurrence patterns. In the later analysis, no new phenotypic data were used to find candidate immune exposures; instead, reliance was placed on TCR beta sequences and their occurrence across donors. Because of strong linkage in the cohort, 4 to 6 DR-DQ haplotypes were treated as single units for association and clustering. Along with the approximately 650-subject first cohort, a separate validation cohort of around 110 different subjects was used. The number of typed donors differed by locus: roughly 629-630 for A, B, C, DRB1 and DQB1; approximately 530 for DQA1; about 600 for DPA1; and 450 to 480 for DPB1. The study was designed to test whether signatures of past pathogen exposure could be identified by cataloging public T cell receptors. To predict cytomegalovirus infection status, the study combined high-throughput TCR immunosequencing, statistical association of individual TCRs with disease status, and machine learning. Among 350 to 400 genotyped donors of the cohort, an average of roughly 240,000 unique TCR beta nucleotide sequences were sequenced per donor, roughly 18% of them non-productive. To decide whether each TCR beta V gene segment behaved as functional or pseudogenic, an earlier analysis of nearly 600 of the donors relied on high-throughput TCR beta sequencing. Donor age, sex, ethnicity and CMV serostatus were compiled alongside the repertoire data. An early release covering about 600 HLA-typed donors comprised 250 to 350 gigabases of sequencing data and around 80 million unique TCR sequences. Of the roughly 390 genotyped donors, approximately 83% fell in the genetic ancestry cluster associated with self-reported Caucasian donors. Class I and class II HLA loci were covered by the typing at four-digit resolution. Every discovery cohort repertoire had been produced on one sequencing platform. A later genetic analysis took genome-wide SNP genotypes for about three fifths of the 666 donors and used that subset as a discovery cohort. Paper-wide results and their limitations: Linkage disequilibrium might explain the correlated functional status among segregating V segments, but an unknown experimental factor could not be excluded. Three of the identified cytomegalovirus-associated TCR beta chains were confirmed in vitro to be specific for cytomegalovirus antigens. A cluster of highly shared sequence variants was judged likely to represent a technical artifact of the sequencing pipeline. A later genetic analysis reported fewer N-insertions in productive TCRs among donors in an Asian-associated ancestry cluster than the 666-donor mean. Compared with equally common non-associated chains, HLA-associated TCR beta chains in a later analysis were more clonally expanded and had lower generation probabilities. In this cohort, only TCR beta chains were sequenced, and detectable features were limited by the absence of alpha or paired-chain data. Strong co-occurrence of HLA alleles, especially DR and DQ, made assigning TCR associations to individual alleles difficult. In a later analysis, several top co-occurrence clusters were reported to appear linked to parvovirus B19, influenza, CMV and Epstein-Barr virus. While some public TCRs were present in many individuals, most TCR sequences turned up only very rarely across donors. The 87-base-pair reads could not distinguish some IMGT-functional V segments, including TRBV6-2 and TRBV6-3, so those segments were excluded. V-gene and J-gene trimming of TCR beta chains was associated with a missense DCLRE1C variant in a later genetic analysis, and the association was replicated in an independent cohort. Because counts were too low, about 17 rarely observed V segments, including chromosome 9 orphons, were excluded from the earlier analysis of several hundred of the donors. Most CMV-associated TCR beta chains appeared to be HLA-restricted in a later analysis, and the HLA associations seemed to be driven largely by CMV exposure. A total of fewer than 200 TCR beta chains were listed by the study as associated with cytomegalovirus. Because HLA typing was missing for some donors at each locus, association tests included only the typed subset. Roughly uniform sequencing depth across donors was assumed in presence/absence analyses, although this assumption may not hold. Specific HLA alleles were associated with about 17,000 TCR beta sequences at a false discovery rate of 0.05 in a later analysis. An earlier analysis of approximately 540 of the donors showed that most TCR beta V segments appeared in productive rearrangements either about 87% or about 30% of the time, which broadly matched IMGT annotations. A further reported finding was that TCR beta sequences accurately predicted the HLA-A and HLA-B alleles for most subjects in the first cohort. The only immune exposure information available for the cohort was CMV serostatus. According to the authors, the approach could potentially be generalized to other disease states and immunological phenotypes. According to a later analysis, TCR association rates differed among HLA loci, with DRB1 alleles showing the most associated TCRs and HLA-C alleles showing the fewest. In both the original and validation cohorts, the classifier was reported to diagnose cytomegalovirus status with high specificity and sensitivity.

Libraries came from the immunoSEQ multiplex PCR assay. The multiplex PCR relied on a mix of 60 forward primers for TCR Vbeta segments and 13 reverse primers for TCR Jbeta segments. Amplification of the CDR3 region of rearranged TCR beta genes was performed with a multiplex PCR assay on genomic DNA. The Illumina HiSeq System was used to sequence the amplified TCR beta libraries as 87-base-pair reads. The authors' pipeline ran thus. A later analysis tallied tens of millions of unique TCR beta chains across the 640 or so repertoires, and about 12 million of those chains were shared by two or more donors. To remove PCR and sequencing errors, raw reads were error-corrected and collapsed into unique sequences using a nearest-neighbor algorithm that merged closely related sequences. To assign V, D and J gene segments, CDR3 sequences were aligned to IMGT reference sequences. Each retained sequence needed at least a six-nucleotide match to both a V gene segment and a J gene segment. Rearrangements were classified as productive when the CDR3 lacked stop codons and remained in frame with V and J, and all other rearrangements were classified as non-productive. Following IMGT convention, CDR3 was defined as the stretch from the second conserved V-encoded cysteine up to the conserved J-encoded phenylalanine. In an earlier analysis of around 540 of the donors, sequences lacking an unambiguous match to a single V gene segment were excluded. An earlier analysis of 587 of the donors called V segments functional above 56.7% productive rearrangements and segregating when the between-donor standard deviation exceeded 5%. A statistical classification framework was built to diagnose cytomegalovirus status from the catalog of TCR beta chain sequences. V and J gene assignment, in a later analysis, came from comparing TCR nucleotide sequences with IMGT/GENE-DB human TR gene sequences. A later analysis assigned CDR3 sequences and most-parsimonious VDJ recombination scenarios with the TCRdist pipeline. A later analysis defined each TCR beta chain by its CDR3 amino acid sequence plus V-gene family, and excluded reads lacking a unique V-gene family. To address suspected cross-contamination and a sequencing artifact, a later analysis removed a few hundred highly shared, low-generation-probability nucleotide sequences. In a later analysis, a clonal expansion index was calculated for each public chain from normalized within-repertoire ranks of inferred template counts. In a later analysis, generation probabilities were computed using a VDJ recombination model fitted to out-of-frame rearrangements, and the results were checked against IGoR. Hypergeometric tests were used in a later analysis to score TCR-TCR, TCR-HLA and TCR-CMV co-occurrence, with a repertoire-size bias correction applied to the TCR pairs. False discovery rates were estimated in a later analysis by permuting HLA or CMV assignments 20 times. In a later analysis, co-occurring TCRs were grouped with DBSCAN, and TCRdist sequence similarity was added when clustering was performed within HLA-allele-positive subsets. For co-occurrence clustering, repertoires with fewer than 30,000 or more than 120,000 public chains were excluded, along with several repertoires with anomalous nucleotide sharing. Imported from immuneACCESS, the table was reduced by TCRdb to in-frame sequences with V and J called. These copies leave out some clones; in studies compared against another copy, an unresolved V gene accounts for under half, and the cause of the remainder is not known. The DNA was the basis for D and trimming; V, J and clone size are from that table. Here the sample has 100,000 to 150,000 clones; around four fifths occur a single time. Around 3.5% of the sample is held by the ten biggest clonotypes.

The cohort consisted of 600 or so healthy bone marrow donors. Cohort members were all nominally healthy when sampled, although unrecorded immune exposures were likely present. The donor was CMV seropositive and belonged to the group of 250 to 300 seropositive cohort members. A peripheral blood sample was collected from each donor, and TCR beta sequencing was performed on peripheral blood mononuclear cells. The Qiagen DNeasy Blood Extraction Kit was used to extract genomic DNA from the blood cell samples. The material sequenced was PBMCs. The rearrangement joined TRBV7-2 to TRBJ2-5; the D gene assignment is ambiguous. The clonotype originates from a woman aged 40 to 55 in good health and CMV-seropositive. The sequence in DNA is TGTGCCAGCAGCTTAAATCCACAAGAGACCCAGTACTTC. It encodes CASSLNPQETQYF.